The next 10 T cell receptor beta chains were all read from a single sample in a study of T cell responses to AZD1222 COVID-19 vaccine. Assay used: immunoSEQ multiplex PCR; TCRdb lists only in-frame clones, some missing. This sample carries some 63,000 clones, around 84% of them seen once, and the ten largest clones take around 20%. The sequencing used peripheral blood, collected on day 0 of AZD1222 vaccination. These receptors were taken from an adult in good health.

The rearrangement uses TRBV2 and TRBJ2-5; 11 positions match TRBD2. V was clipped by 4 bases and J by 4 bases; unmatched bases: 5. The CDR3 consists of 15 residues. The germline CDR1 and CDR2 sequences are SNHLY and FYNNEI. This CDR3 is CASSGLAGGGETQYF. CDR3 sequence (DNA): TGTGCCAGCAGTGGGCTAGCGGGAGGTGGAGAGACCCAGTACTTC.

The rearrangement links TRBV28 to TRBJ1-6; D is perhaps TRBD1 (5 bases). The V end was cut by 6 bases, the J end by 5 bases, with 8 bases between. The germline V gene has CDR1 MDHEN and CDR2 SYDVKM. The CDR3 is made up of 13 amino acids. This CDR3 is CASRTANNSPLHF. The CDR3 DNA is TGTGCCAGCAGGACAGCCAATAATTCACCCCTCCACTTT.

The CDR3 DNA reads as TGTGCCAGCAGCTTTAACAGGGGGAACACTGAAGCTTTCTTT. Residues: CASSFNRGNTEAFF. This chain joins TRBV11-1 and TRBJ1-1; 7 nucleotides align to TRBD1. V lost 3 bases, J lost 1 base, and 2 bases stayed unmatched. From germline, CDR1 is SGHAT and CDR2 FQDESV (reference sequence). The CDR3 totals 14 residues.

The CDR3 loop is CASSPQGTVNTEAFF. The CDR3 DNA reads TGTGCCAGCAGCCCGCAAGGGACAGTGAACACTGAAGCTTTCTTT. This chain uses TRBV7-2 with TRBJ1-1; 7 bases line up with TRBD1. Germline loops: CDR1 SGHTA, CDR2 FQGNSA. Trimming removed 5 bases from V and 0 bases from J; junction bases left unmatched: 6. This CDR3 region has 15 residues.

This clone was observed a single time. The chain couples TRBV5-6 to TRBJ1-5; D not certain. Trimming left V 0 bases short and J 0 bases short, with 4 bases between. The CDR3 is 14 residues long. Germline V gene data show CDR1 as SGHDT and CDR2 as YYEEEE. For the CDR3, the DNA is TGTGCCAGCAGCTTGGGATATAGCAATCAGCCCCAGCATTTT. It specifies CASSLGYSNQPQHF. The full variable domain, its missing parts supplied by reference TRBV5-6 and TRBJ1-5, is DAGVTQSPTHLIKTRGQQVTLRCSPKSGHDTVSWYQQALGQGPQFIFQYYEEEERQRGNFPDRFSGHQFPNYSSELNVNALLLGDSALYLCASSLGYSNQPQHFGDGTRLSIL.

The chain uses TRBV27 and TRBJ2-6; D is uncertain. The CDR3 is 13 residues long. V lost 2 bases and J 2 bases, leaving 1 base between the germline ends. The germline gives CDR1 MNHEY, CDR2 SMNVEV (reference sequence). Here the CDR3 DNA reads TGTGCCAGCAGTTTAGCTGGGGCCAACGTCCTGACTTTC. It codes for CASSLAGANVLTF.

This clone was found a few times. V and J are TRBV7-9 and TRBJ2-1; D remains unclear. The CDR3 consists of 13 residues. Trimming took 4 bases from V and 14 from J, leaving 18 bases between them. In germline, CDR1 is SEHNR, CDR2 FQNEAQ (reference sequence). The CDR3 DNA reads TGTGCCAGCAGCTCCACCCAGAGCCCTCTAAAGTTCTTC. It translates to CASSSTQSPLKFF.

This clone was observed a single time. The chain has TRBV6-2 or TRBV6-3 and TRBJ2-7, with TRBD2 matching 13 bases. The V gene's germline CDR1 is MNHEY and CDR2 SVGEGT. J gave up 2 bases and V 2 bases, and 3 bases lay outside the gene matches. This CDR3 region has 16 residues. The CDR3 DNA follows: TGTGCCAGCAGTTACCTGACTAGCGGGAGGCCCTACGAGCAGTACTTC. Translation: CASSYLTSGRPYEQYF.

The chain combines TRBV6-5 with TRBJ2-5; D possibly corresponds to TRBD2 (6 bases). V was shortened by 5 bases and J by 4 bases, with 11 bases between the two germline ends. Germline lookup yields CDR1 MNHEY and CDR2 SVGAGI. The CDR3 sequence is 13 residues long. The CDR3 spells CASSRGNRETQYF. The CDR3, as DNA: TGTGCCAGCAGTCGCGGGAATCGAGAGACCCAGTACTTC.

This clone was recorded once. The chain carries TRBV20-1 and TRBJ2-3; 11 bases agree with TRBD2. CDR3 length equals 22 residues. CDR1 is DFQATT, CDR2 SNEGSKA, per germline (reference sequence). V lost 3 bases to trimming and J lost 2 bases; unmatched junction nucleotides: 25. CDR3 DNA sequence: TGCAGTGCTAGTCCGGCCGCAAGCTTAGCGGGAGGGCCGGGGGGCTCCACAGATACGCAGTATTTT. This encodes CSASPAASLAGGPGGSTDTQYF.